These 32 T cell receptor beta chains share one sample of origin, sequenced in a study of T cells in Graves' hyperthyroidism and ophthalmopathy. Template material for amplifying TCR beta CDR3 regions consisted of RNA transcripts. In the first-round RT-PCR of the TCR CDR3, the HTBI primer set was used. TCRdb reprocessed the multiplex PCR reads with MiXCR, giving one entry per CDR3 protein. Of a few hundred thousand distinct CDR3 sequences listed, around 16% are singletons. Sample: blood. The receptors originated from a woman under 40 with Graves' ophthalmopathy.

The chain uses TRBV28 and TRBJ1-2, with a possible D match to TRBD1 (5 bases). Germline V lookup: CDR1 MDHEN, CDR2 SYDVKM. CDR3 length: 13 residues. Trimming took 8 bases from V and 2 from J, leaving 12 bases between them. In DNA, the CDR3 is TGTGCCAGCTGGGGACTGAGAAACTATGGCTACACCTTC. It codes for CASWGLRNYGYTF.

This clonotype came up many times. The V and J genes are TRBV11-2 and TRBJ1-2, with TRBD1 as a possible D gene (6 bases). This CDR3 has 16 amino acids. With 5 bases removed from V and 4 bases from J, the gap between germline ends came to 20 bases. Germline lookup yields CDR1 SGHAT and CDR2 FQNNGV. The CDR3 DNA reads TGTGCCAGCAGCCAGACGGGGGGAGGGGGTAGCTATGGCTACACCTTC. This codes for CASSQTGGGGSYGYTF.

The sample holds a few counts of this clonotype. The gene calls are TRBV10-3 and TRBJ2-7, with D perhaps matching TRBD2 (6 bases). The CDR3 extends over 12 amino acids. Per germline, CDR1 ENHRY and CDR2 SYGVKD. With 9 bases removed from V and 5 bases from J, the gap between germline ends came to 14 bases. The chain's CDR3 is CAILGGNDEQYF. As DNA, the CDR3 is TGTGCCATACTGGGGGGTAATGACGAGCAGTACTTC.

This clonotype was seen many times. The chain links TRBV11-3 to TRBJ2-7, with TRBD1 matching over 9 bases. Trimming removed 5 bases from V and 5 bases from J; junction bases left unmatched: 7. The length of the CDR3 is 14 residues. Per the germline V gene, CDR1 is SGHNT and CDR2 is YENEEA. The CDR3 DNA is TGTGCCAGCAGCCACCGGGACAGGGTTGACGAGCAGTACTTC. Protein product: CASSHRDRVDEQYF. The full variable domain, completed using reference TRBV11-3 and TRBJ2-7, is EAGVVQSPRYKIIEKKQPVAFWCNPISGHNTLYWYLQNLGQGPELLIRYENEEAVDDSQLPKDRFSAERLKGVDSTLKIQPAELGDSAVYLCASSHRDRVDEQYFGPGTRLTVT.

This clonotype has only one observation. The chain has TRBV28 and TRBJ2-3; 10 bases line up with TRBD1. CDR1 and CDR2 (germline): MDHEN, SYDVKM. Unmatched junction bases numbered 4, after V lost 6 bases and J lost 1 base. The CDR3 runs 15 residues. CDR3 sequence (DNA): TGTGCCAGCAGATTTGGGACAGGGGGCACAGATACGCAGTATTTT. Its protein is CASRFGTGGTDTQYF.

CDR3 nucleotide sequence: TGTGCCAGCAGCCAAGGTGGTCTGAGAGATACGCAGTATTTT. Its translation is CASSQGGLRDTQYF. The chain couples TRBV14 to TRBJ2-3; no clear D. This CDR3 contains 14 residues. V was shortened by 1 base and J by 5 bases, with 10 bases between the two germline ends. CDR1 is SGHDN, CDR2 FVKESK, per germline. The whole variable domain, remainder taken from reference TRBV14 and TRBJ2-3, is EAGVTQFPSHSVIEKGQTVTLRCDPISGHDNLYWYRRVMGKEIKFLLHFVKESKQDESGMPNNRFLAERTGGTYSTLKVQPAELEDSGVYFCASSQGGLRDTQYFGPGTRLTVL.

This clonotype was detected only a few times. The rearrangement uses TRBV6-2 or TRBV6-3 and TRBJ2-7; D gene uncertain. The CDR3 sequence is 13 residues long. Germline V gene sequence: CDR1 MNHEY, CDR2 SVGEGT. V lost 8 bases, J lost 6 bases, and 17 bases lay in between. The CDR3 here is CASFLAGSTEQYF. The CDR3, as DNA: TGTGCCAGCTTCTTAGCTGGGTCTACCGAGCAGTACTTC.

This clonotype occurred a few times. This chain connects TRBV10-3 to TRBJ1-5; D is uncertain. The CDR3 is 13 residues long. From germline, CDR1 is ENHRY and CDR2 SYGVKD. Trimming removed 5 bases from V and 3 bases from J, with 8 bases in between. Written as DNA, the CDR3 is TGTGCCATCAGTACGGGGAACAATCAGCCCCAGCATTTT. It specifies CAISTGNNQPQHF.

This clonotype showed up many times. This chain uses TRBV20-1 with TRBJ2-7; 11 nucleotides line up with TRBD2. V lost 2 bases and J lost 1; bases outside the gene matches: 19. Germline V gene data show CDR1 as DFQATT and CDR2 as SNEGSKA (reference sequence). CDR3 length: 20 residues. CDR3 protein: CSARSSETDTSGSSSYEQYF. The CDR3 DNA reads as TGCAGTGCTAGATCCTCGGAGACCGATACTAGCGGGAGTTCTTCCTACGAGCAGTACTTC.

This clonotype was detected ten times or more. The rearrangement uses TRBV29-1 and TRBJ2-3; 7 bases fit TRBD2. Trimming took 5 bases from V and 0 from J; bases not matched to a gene: 14. The CDR3 sequence is 17 residues long. CDR1 is SQVTM, CDR2 ANQGSEA, per germline. CDR3 in amino acids: CSVPLPSGDSSTDTQYF. The CDR3 DNA reads as TGCAGCGTTCCGCTTCCTAGCGGAGACTCTAGCACAGATACGCAGTATTTT.

This clonotype was detected only a few times. The chain couples TRBV7-9 to TRBJ2-7, with 7 bases that match TRBD1. Germline-derived CDR1 and CDR2 are SEHNR and FQNEAQ (reference sequence). V dropped 1 base and J dropped 5; count of bases not matched to a gene: 2. The CDR3 sequence is 13 residues long. The CDR3 DNA follows: TGTGCCAGCAGCTTAGTGGGACAGAACGAGCAGTACTTC. Translated: CASSLVGQNEQYF. The variable domain in full, with the rest retrieved from reference TRBV7-9 and TRBJ2-7, is DTGVSQNPRHKITKRGQNVTFRCDPISEHNRLYWYRQTLGQGPEFLTYFQNEAQLEKSRLLSDRFSAERPKGSFSTLEIQRTEQGDSAMYLCASSLVGQNEQYFGPGTRLTVT.

In DNA form, the CDR3 reads TGTGCCAGCTCACCCTTGGGACAGGGGGCCGGTTCACCCCTCCACTTT. It encodes CASSPLGQGAGSPLHF. V usage is TRBV18 and J usage is TRBJ1-6; 12 bases match TRBD1. Germline V gene data show CDR1 as KGHSH and CDR2 as LQKENI. Losses at the gene ends were 3 bases for V and 9 bases for J; bases not matched to a gene: 6. This CDR3 is built from 16 residues.

A few counts support this clonotype. V and J are TRBV7-9 and TRBJ1-1, with D hard to call. The CDR3 consists of 13 residues. The germline V gene encodes CDR1 SEHNR and CDR2 FQNEAQ (reference sequence). Trimming pared 5 bases from V and 0 bases from J, leaving 7 bases between. This chain's CDR3 is CASSHTVNTEAFF. The CDR3 nucleotides read TGTGCCAGCAGCCACACAGTGAACACTGAAGCTTTCTTT. Full variable domain (remainder filled in from reference TRBV7-9 and TRBJ1-1): DTGVSQNPRHKITKRGQNVTFRCDPISEHNRLYWYRQTLGQGPEFLTYFQNEAQLEKSRLLSDRFSAERPKGSFSTLEIQRTEQGDSAMYLCASSHTVNTEAFFGQGTRLTVV.

There are many counts of this clonotype. The chain joins TRBV29-1 to TRBJ2-5, with TRBD1 matching 9 bases. Germline CDR1 is SQVTM and CDR2 is ANQGSEA. This CDR3 is built from 13 residues. J gave up 7 bases and V 6 bases, and 9 bases lay outside the gene matches. The DNA of the CDR3 is TGCAGCGTGGAGGGACAGGGTACGGGGACCCAGTACTTC. Its translation: CSVEGQGTGTQYF.

The chain joins TRBV6-1 to TRBJ2-1; D gene ambiguous. Germline assignment: CDR1 MNHNS and CDR2 SASEGT. The V and J ends lost 7 bases and 6 bases respectively, with 10 bases between them. CDR3 size: 12 residues. CDR3 coding DNA: TGTGCCAGCACCAAGGGCCCCAATGAGCAGTTCTTC. Protein: CASTKGPNEQFF.

This clonotype was detected ten times or more. The V and J genes are TRBV7-6 and TRBJ1-1; no reliable D call. V lost 0 bases and J 4 bases, leaving 9 bases between the germline ends. From germline, CDR1 is SGHVS and CDR2 FNYEAQ. The CDR3 length is 14 residues. The CDR3 here is CASSLAGGSTEAFF. The CDR3, as DNA: TGTGCCAGCAGCTTAGCGGGAGGCAGCACTGAAGCTTTCTTT.

This clonotype was seen a few times. The chain employs TRBV29-1 and TRBJ1-2, with D uncertain. Germline V lookup: CDR1 SQVTM, CDR2 ANQGSEA. Trimming pared 2 bases from V and 6 bases from J, leaving 10 bases between. The CDR3 sequence is 12 residues long. The chain's CDR3 is CSVERQFDGYTF. In DNA form, the CDR3 reads TGCAGCGTTGAAAGGCAGTTCGATGGCTACACCTTC.

In this sample, this clonotype turned up a few times. J is TRBJ2-2 and V is TRBV7-9; no clear D gene. This CDR3 is built from 9 residues. The V gene's germline CDR1 is SEHNR and CDR2 FQNEAQ (reference sequence). The CDR3 loop reads CAHTGELFF. The CDR3 bases are TGTGCTCACACCGGGGAGCTGTTTTTT.

The table lists this clonotype with many counts. V and J are TRBV28 and TRBJ2-7; 16 nucleotides agree with TRBD2. This CDR3 has 18 residues. V gave up 7 bases and J gave up 4 bases; unmatched junction bases: 13. CDR1 is MDHEN and CDR2 is SYDVKM in the germline V gene. The CDR3 nucleotides are TGTGCCAGCACCCCGGGACTAGCGGGAGGGTCCGTACCTTACGAGCAGTACTTC. This sequence encodes CASTPGLAGGSVPYEQYF.

This clonotype occurred a few times. CDR3 coding DNA: TGTGCCAACAGTTTTACTTTCAGGGAAGATACGCAGTATTTT. Translation: CANSFTFREDTQYF. The chain joins TRBV13 to TRBJ2-3; possibly TRBD1 for D (5 bases). In germline, CDR1 is PRHDT, CDR2 FYEKMQ (reference sequence). This CDR3 has 14 amino acids. Trimming removed 10 bases at V and 5 bases at J, with 19 bases between.

A few counts support this clonotype. This chain uses TRBV27 with TRBJ2-2, with no clear D. The germline V gene has CDR1 MNHEY and CDR2 SMNVEV (reference sequence). The ends were cut back, 6 bases at V and 1 base at J, with 9 bases in the middle. CDR3 length equals 14 residues. The CDR3 sequence: CASRVSQNTGELFF. As DNA, the CDR3 is TGTGCCAGCAGAGTCTCCCAGAACACCGGGGAGCTGTTTTTT.

This clonotype was observed at least ten times. The chain employs TRBV28 and TRBJ2-2; tentatively, D is TRBD2 (5 bases). This CDR3 is 13 amino acids long. The V end was cut by 8 bases, the J end by 4 bases, with 11 bases between. From germline, CDR1 is MDHEN and CDR2 SYDVKM. CDR3 in DNA: TGTGCCAGCGTTAGCGCGAGCACCGGGGAGCTGTTTTTT. Translating gives CASVSASTGELFF.

This clonotype came up a few times. V usage is TRBV4-3 and J usage is TRBJ2-5, with 10 positions matching TRBD2. The CDR3 length is 15 residues. V lost 1 base and J lost 6; bases outside the gene matches: 5. CDR1 is LGHNA and CDR2 is YSLEER in the germline V gene. CDR3 loop: CASSQVISGRQTQYF. For the CDR3, the DNA is TGCGCCAGCAGCCAAGTTATTAGCGGGAGGCAGACCCAGTACTTC.

This clonotype has a count of ten or more. The rearrangement joins TRBV18 to TRBJ1-4; D gene ambiguous. This CDR3 is built from 15 residues. The ends were cut back, 8 bases at V and 4 bases at J, with 17 bases in the middle. CDR1 is KGHSH, CDR2 LQKENI, per germline. The CDR3 region is CASKTTNLDNEKLFF. CDR3 DNA: TGTGCCAGCAAGACAACGAATCTTGATAATGAAAAACTGTTTTTT.

In its sample, this clonotype was seen a few times. The V and J genes are TRBV7-2 and TRBJ2-7, with D possibly TRBD2 on 6 matching bases. Trimming took off 6 bases at V and 6 bases at J, with 15 bases between the two ends. The CDR3 contains 13 residues. The germline CDR1 and CDR2 sequences are SGHTA and FQGNSA. CDR3 nucleotides: TGTGCCAGCAGGGGGGACTCCCCTTTCGAGCAGTACTTC. Encoded protein: CASRGDSPFEQYF.

This clonotype has just a few counts. The rearrangement uses TRBV7-9 and TRBJ2-7; TRBD2 is a possible D gene (7 bases). The CDR3 runs 16 residues. Germline V gene sequence: CDR1 SEHNR, CDR2 FQNEAQ (reference sequence). V was clipped by 4 bases and J by 3 bases, with 19 bases between them. Here the CDR3 reads CASSSLNGGPIYEQYF. CDR3 nucleotide sequence: TGTGCCAGCAGCTCGCTAAACGGGGGGCCGATCTACGAGCAGTACTTC.

A few counts support this clonotype. The CDR3: CSATGTGPDTQYF. DNA for the CDR3: TGCAGTGCTACCGGGACAGGTCCAGATACGCAGTATTTT. This chain connects TRBV20-1 to TRBJ2-3; 8 positions agree with TRBD1. The CDR3 runs 13 residues. Per germline, CDR1 DFQATT and CDR2 SNEGSKA (reference sequence). Trimming cost V 4 bases and J 4 bases; bases outside gene matches: 4.

This clonotype was recorded at least ten times. This chain links TRBV28 with TRBJ2-5; TRBD2 matches at 8 bases. Germline CDR1 is MDHEN and CDR2 is SYDVKM. The V gene end was trimmed by 6 bases and the J gene end by 2 bases; junction bases not matched to a gene: 8. This CDR3 contains 15 residues. The chain's CDR3 is CASSLGGGAQETQYF. The CDR3 DNA reads as TGTGCCAGCAGCCTCGGGGGGGGGGCGCAAGAGACCCAGTACTTC.

This clonotype was seen repeatedly, ten times or more. It may be a read error: a sequence one base away is much more abundant. This chain uses TRBV7-8 with TRBJ2-7; D might be TRBD2 (6 bases). This CDR3 is 11 amino acids long. Trimming shortened V by 5 bases and J by 7 bases, and 9 bases separated the two germline ends. Germline values: CDR1 SGHVS, CDR2 FQNEAQ. CDR3 loop: CASSPGTEQYF. In DNA, the CDR3 is TGTGCCAGCAGCCCGGGGACTGAGCAGTACTTC.

The chain uses TRBV3-1 and TRBJ2-2, with 9 bases matching TRBD2. V lost 2 bases to trimming and J lost 6 bases; unmatched junction nucleotides: 4. Germline CDR1 reads LGHDT; CDR2 reads YNNKEL (reference sequence). This CDR3 has 15 residues. This chain's CDR3 is CASSQLAGLAGELFF. For the CDR3, the DNA is TGTGCCAGCAGCCAACTAGCGGGATTAGCCGGGGAGCTGTTTTTT.

The chain links TRBV4-3 to TRBJ1-1, with unresolved D. Trimming took off 0 bases at V and 1 base at J, with 12 bases between the two ends. Germline values: CDR1 LGHNA, CDR2 YSLEER. This CDR3 is 16 amino acids long. The CDR3 is CASSQDGFFKNTEAFF. CDR3 nucleotide sequence: TGCGCCAGCAGCCAAGATGGGTTTTTCAAGAACACTGAAGCTTTCTTT.

The gene calls are TRBV19 and TRBJ2-1, with TRBD2 matching over 12 bases. This CDR3 spans 19 amino acids. Germline V CDR1 and CDR2: LNHDA, SQIVND (reference sequence). The V segment lost 0 bases and the J segment 7 bases; nucleotides outside the gene matches: 13. CDR3 loop: CASSIDPPSSGRAGNEQFF. In nucleotides, the CDR3 is TGTGCCAGTAGTATAGATCCCCCTTCTAGCGGGAGGGCCGGGAATGAGCAGTTCTTC.